Listed below are T cell receptor beta chains from one sample, sequenced in a study of T cells in Graves' hyperthyroidism and ophthalmopathy. TCRdb fed the multiplex PCR reads into MiXCR, producing one record per CDR3 protein. The sample consists of 550,000 to 600,000 distinct CDR3 sequences, approximately 15% of them appearing once. Sequenced: blood. The receptors were sampled from a woman aged 18-30 years with Graves' hyperthyroidism. Each CDR3 is given with its conserved first and last residue. The D gene is left open where the match is weak. The size of a clone is reported for some rows only, either as once, few or many, or as a class for expanded clones.

few	TRBV7-9	TRBJ2-3	TRBD2	CASSHRAGSSTDTQYF	TGTGCCAGCAGCCATAGAGCGGGGTCTAGCACAGATACGCAGTATTTT
many	TRBV15	TRBJ1-2	.	CATSSRRQVYGYTF	TGTGCCACCAGCAGCCGCCGACAGGTCTATGGCTACACCTTC
many	TRBV20-1	TRBJ2-3	TRBD2	CSELAGEASTDTQYF	TGCAGTGAACTAGCGGGCGAAGCTAGCACAGATACGCAGTATTTT
many	TRBV5-1	TRBJ1-4	TRBD1	CASSLGQGFEKLFF	TGCGCCAGCAGCTTGGGACAGGGGTTTGAAAAACTGTTTTTT
many	TRBV27	TRBJ2-1	.	CASSLSWSVFEQFF	TGTGCCAGCAGTTTATCGTGGTCCGTCTTCGAGCAGTTCTTC
few	TRBV18	TRBJ1-5	.	CASSPGGNNQPQHF	TGTGCCAGCTCACCAGGGGGAAACAATCAGCCCCAGCATTTT
few	TRBV10-3	TRBJ2-3	.	CAISASPSADTQYF	TGTGCCATCAGTGCTTCTCCTAGCGCAGATACGCAGTATTTT
few	TRBV20-1	TRBJ1-5	.	CSHRRGHSNQPQHF	TGCAGTCACCGCAGGGGTCACAGCAATCAGCCCCAGCATTTT
.	TRBV3-1	TRBJ2-5	.	CASSPLARETQYF	TGTGCCAGCAGCCCTCTGGCCCGAGAGACCCAGTACTTC
many	TRBV28	TRBJ2-2	.	CASSFWGELFF	TGTGCCAGCAGTTTCTGGGGGGAGCTGTTTTTT
few	TRBV28	TRBJ2-7	.	CASSPSSGASHEQYF	TGTGCCAGCAGTCCCTCCTCAGGGGCGAGTCACGAGCAGTACTTC
.	TRBV4-3	TRBJ2-1	TRBD2	CASSQSQRGGYNEQFF	TGCGCCAGCAGCCAATCCCAGCGGGGGGGTTACAATGAGCAGTTCTTC
few	TRBV18	TRBJ2-7	.	CASSPGGGAFYEQYF	TGTGCCAGCTCACCGGGAGGGGGCGCGTTCTACGAGCAGTACTTC
many	TRBV20-1	TRBJ2-1	TRBD2	CSAVVAGLNEQFF	TGCAGTGCTGTGGTAGCGGGACTAAATGAGCAGTTCTTC
.	TRBV20-1	TRBJ2-3	.	CSARGFLTPGYTDTQYF	TGCAGTGCTAGAGGTTTTTTAACCCCCGGATACACAGATACGCAGTATTTT
.	TRBV7-7	TRBJ2-3	.	CASSSTRADTQYF	TGTGCTAGCAGCTCAACCCGTGCGGATACGCAGTATTTT
few	TRBV5-5	TRBJ2-7	.	CASSLTSLRSYEQYF	TGTGCCAGCAGCTTGACTAGCTTGCGCTCCTACGAGCAGTACTTC
.	TRBV15	TRBJ2-7	TRBD1	CATSREGQAVEQYF	TGTGCCACCAGCAGAGAGGGACAGGCGGTCGAGCAGTACTTC
many	TRBV20-1	TRBJ2-1	.	CSARVVTNPLNEQFF	TGCAGTGCTAGAGTCGTTACGAATCCGCTCAATGAGCAGTTCTTC
.	TRBV5-6	TRBJ2-7	TRBD2	CASSLVSGAHEQYF	TGTGCCAGCAGCTTGGTTAGCGGGGCTCACGAGCAGTACTTC
.	TRBV24-1	TRBJ2-5	TRBD1	CATSDSRGQLQETQYF	TGTGCCACCAGTGATTCGAGGGGACAGCTGCAAGAGACCCAGTACTTC
many	TRBV2	TRBJ2-7	TRBD1	CASRRQGGSYEQYF	TGTGCCAGCAGGCGACAGGGGGGCTCCTACGAGCAGTACTTC
many	TRBV20-1	TRBJ2-3	TRBD2	CSAPPGLAGGSDTQYF	TGCAGTGCTCCCCCCGGACTAGCGGGGGGGTCAGATACGCAGTATTTT
many	TRBV12-3/TRBV12-4	TRBJ1-1	.	CASSQQGGGAFF	TGTGCCAGCAGCCAACAGGGTGGGGGAGCTTTCTTT
few	TRBV28	TRBJ2-7	.	CASSLPAREQYF	TGTGCCAGCAGTTTACCCGCTCGGGAGCAGTACTTC
many	TRBV7-2	TRBJ2-1	.	CASSLFRATYNEQFF	TGTGCCAGCAGCTTATTCCGGGCCACCTACAATGAGCAGTTCTTC
.	TRBV5-8	TRBJ1-1	.	CASSFIRQGGTEAFF	TGTGCCAGCAGCTTTATTCGCCAGGGCGGAACTGAAGCTTTCTTT
many	TRBV30	TRBJ2-1	TRBD1	CAWGQALEQFF	TGTGCCTGGGGACAGGCCTTGGAGCAGTTCTTC
few	TRBV6-1	TRBJ2-3	TRBD1	CASIRGLKDTQYF	TGTGCCAGTATCAGGGGGCTGAAAGATACGCAGTATTTT
.	TRBV19	TRBJ2-6	.	CASSAAGAGANVLTF	TGTGCCAGTAGCGCTGCAGGAGCCGGGGCCAACGTCCTGACTTTC
many	TRBV5-4	TRBJ2-1	TRBD2	CASSFPGGGNEQFF	TGTGCCAGCAGCTTCCCGGGGGGGGGCAATGAGCAGTTCTTC
many	TRBV10-3	TRBJ1-2	.	CAISLGQRYGYTF	TGTGCCATCAGCCTAGGACAGCGCTATGGCTACACCTTC
many	TRBV20-1	TRBJ2-1	TRBD1	CSATNQDRAYNEQFF	TGCAGTGCTACTAACCAGGACAGGGCCTACAATGAGCAGTTCTTC
few	TRBV30	TRBJ2-2	.	CAWREYPGELFF	TGTGCCTGGAGAGAGTATCCCGGGGAGCTGTTTTTT
few	TRBV2	TRBJ2-5	.	CASRAGAETQYF	TGTGCCAGCAGGGCGGGGGCGGAGACCCAGTACTTC
many	TRBV20-1	TRBJ2-3	.	CSAHTTSTDTQYF	TGCAGTGCCCACACTACTAGCACAGATACGCAGTATTTT
.	TRBV18	TRBJ2-3	.	CASSPLLRETDTQYF	TGTGCCAGCTCACCATTGCTCCGGGAAACAGATACGCAGTATTTT
.	TRBV3-1	TRBJ2-1	.	CASSQDGAQRRASYNEQFF	TGTGCCAGCAGCCAAGATGGGGCCCAAAGGAGAGCCTCCTACAATGAGCAGTTCTTC
.	TRBV7-2	TRBJ2-7	TRBD2	CASSQLAGGEQYF	TGTGCCAGCAGCCAACTAGCGGGGGGCGAGCAGTACTTC
.	TRBV3-1	TRBJ1-2	.	CASSQDQRQRGYGYTF	TGTGCCAGCAGCCAAGATCAACGGCAACGAGGCTATGGCTACACCTTC
many	TRBV7-9	TRBJ1-2	.	CASSLDSRNYGYTF	TGTGCCAGCAGCTTGGACTCTCGGAACTATGGCTACACCTTC
.	TRBV6-5	TRBJ2-6	TRBD2	CASSYYLSRLAGTGANVLTF	TGTGCCAGCAGTTACTATTTATCGCGACTAGCGGGAACCGGGGCCAACGTCCTGACTTTC
.	TRBV6-9	TRBJ2-3	TRBD1	CASSLDRVNTDTQYF	TGTGCCAGCAGTTTGGACAGGGTGAACACAGATACGCAGTATTTT
many	TRBV28	TRBJ2-1	TRBD1	CASSSSGQGSNEQFF	TGTGCCAGCAGTTCCTCGGGACAGGGTTCTAATGAGCAGTTCTTC
many	TRBV7-2	TRBJ2-5	.	CASSLAGGPGKTQYF	TGTGCCAGCAGCTTAGCGGGGGGGCCGGGAAAGACCCAGTACTTC
many	TRBV29-1	TRBJ2-3	TRBD2	CSVTGTSGITDTQYF	TGCAGCGTAACCGGGACTAGCGGGATCACAGATACGCAGTATTTT
many	TRBV10-2	TRBJ2-7	TRBD1	CASSESTGSYEQYF	TGCGCCAGCAGTGAGTCGACAGGGTCCTACGAGCAGTACTTC